This T cell receptor (beta chain) stems from a study of T cells after yellow fever vaccination. Germline V gene data show CDR1 as SGHDT and CDR2 as YYEEEE. This CDR3 has 12 amino acids. The V gene lost 7 bases and the J gene lost 4 bases, with 11 bases spanning the gap. TCRdb reanalysed the 5' RACE reads using MiXCR and keeps one entry per CDR3 protein. The sample lists 620,000 or so distinct CDR3 sequences; about 12% were seen once. The chain carries TRBV5-6 and TRBJ1-2, with D possibly being TRBD1 (5 bases). The TCR was taken from a man aged 25-40 years who received the YFV17D yellow fever vaccine. Sequenced material: PBMCs, taken on the day of the yellow fever booster vaccination. The CDR3 bases are TGTGCCAGCGTAGGGGTTGGCTATGGCTACACCTTC. This translates into CASVGVGYGYTF.